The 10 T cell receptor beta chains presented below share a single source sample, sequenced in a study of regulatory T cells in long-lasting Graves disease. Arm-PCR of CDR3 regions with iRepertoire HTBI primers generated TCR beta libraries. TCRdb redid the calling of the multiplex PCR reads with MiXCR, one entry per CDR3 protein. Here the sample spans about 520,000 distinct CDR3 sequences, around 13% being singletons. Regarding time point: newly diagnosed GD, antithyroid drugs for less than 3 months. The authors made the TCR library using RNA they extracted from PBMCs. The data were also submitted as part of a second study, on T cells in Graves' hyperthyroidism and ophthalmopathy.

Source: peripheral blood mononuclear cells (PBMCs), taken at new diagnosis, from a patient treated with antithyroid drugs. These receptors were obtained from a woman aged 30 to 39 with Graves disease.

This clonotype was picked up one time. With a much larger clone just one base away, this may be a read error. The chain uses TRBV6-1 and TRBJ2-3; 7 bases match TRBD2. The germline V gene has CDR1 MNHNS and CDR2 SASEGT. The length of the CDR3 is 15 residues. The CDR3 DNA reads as TGTGCCAGCAGAAGGACTAGGGAAAGCATAGATACGCAGTATTTT. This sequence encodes CASRRTRESIDTQYF.

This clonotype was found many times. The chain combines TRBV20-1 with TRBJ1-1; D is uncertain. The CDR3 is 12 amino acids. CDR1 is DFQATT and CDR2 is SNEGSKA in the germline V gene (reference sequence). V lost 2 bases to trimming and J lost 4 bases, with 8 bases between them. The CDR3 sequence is CSARSPPTEAFF. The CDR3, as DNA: TGCAGTGCTAGAAGTCCTCCCACTGAAGCTTTCTTT.

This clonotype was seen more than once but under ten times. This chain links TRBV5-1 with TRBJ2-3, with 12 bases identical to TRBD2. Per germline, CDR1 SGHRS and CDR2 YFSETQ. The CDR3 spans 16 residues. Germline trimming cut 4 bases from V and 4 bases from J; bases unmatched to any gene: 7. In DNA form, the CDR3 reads TGCGCCAGCAGCCCTAAAGCTAGCGGGAGGGCAGATACGCAGTATTTT. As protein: CASSPKASGRADTQYF.

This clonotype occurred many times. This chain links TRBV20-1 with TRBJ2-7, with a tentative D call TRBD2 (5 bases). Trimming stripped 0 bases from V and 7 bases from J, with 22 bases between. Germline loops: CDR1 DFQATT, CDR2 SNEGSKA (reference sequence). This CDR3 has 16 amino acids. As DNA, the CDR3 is TGCAGTGCTAGAGATTGGTTATCTGGGTTTAGAGGGGAGCAGTACTTC. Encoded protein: CSARDWLSGFRGEQYF.

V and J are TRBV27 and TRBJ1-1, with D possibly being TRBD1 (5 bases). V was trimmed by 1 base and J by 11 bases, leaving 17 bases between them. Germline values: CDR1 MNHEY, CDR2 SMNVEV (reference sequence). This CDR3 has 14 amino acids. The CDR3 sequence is CASSLFGGRGVAFF. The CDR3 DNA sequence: TGTGCCAGCAGTTTATTTGGGGGAAGGGGAGTGGCTTTCTTT.

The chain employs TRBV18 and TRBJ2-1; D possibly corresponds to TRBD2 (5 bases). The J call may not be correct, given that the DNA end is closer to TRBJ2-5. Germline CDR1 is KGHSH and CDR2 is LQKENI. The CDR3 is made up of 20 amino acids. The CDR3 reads CASSPANEVGQKDYQETQYF. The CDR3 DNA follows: TGTGCCAGCTCACCAGCTAACGAGGTGGGCCAGAAGGACTACCAAGAGACCCAGTACTTC.

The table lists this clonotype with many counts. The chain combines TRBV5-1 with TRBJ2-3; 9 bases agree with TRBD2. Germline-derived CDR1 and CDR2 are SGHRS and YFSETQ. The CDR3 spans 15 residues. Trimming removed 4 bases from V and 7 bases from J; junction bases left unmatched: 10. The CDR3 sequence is CASSPGLAGLYTQYF. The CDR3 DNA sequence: TGCGCCAGCAGCCCCGGCCTAGCGGGGTTATATACGCAGTATTTT.

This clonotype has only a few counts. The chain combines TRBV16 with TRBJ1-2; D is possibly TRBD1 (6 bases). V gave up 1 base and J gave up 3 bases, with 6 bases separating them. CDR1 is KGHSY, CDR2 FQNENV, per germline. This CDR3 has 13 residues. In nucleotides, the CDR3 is TGTGCCAGCAGCCAATACAGGGACTATGGCTACACCTTC. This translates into CASSQYRDYGYTF.

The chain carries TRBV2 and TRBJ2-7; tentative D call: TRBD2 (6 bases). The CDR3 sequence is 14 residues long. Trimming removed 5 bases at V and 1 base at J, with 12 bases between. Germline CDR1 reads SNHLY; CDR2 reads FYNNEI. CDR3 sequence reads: CASSTPGRSYEQYF. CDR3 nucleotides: TGTGCCAGCAGTACCCCGGGGAGGTCCTACGAGCAGTACTTC.

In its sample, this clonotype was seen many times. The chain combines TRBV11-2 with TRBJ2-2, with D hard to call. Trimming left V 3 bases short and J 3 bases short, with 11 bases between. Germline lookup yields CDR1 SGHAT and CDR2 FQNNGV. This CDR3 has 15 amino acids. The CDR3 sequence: CASSFIGQDTGELFF. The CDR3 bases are TGTGCCAGCAGCTTCATCGGCCAGGACACCGGGGAGCTGTTTTTT.